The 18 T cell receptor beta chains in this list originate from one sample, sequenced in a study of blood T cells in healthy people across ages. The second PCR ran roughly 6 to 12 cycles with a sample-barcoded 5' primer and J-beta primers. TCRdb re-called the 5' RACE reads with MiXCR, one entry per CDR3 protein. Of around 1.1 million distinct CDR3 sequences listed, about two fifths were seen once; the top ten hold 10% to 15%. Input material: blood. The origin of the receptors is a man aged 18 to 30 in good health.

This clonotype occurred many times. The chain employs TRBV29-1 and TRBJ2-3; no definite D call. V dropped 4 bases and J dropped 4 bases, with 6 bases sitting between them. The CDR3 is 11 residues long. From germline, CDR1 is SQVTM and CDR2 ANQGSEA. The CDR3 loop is CSVVVADTQYF. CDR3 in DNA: TGCAGCGTTGTTGTGGCAGATACGCAGTATTTT.

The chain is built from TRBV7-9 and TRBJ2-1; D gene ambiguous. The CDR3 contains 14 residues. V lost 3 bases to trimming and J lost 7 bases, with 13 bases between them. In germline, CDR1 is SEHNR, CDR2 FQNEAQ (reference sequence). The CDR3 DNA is TGTGCCAGCAGCTTTGCGGATGCGAGGAATGAGCAGTTCTTC. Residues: CASSFADARNEQFF.

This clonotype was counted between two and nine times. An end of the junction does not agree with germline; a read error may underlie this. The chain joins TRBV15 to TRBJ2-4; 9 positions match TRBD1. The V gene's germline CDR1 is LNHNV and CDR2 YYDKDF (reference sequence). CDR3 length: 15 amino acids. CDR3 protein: CATSKTGTGYNEQYF. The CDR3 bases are TGTGCCACCAGCAAAACCGGGACAGGGTACAATGAGCAGTACTTT.

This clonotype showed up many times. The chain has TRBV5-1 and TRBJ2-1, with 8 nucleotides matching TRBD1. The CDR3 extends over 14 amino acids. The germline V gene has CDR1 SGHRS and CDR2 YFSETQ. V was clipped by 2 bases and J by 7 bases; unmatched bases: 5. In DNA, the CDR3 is TGCGCCAGCAGCTTACGGACAGGGAAGAATGAGCAGTTCTTC. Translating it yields CASSLRTGKNEQFF.

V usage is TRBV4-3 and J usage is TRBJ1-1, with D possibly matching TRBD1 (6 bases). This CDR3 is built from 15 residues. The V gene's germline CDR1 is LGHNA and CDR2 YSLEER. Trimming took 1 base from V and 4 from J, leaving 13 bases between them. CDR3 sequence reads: CASSQGGGHGTEAFF. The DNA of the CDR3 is TGCGCCAGCAGCCAAGGCGGGGGGCACGGCACTGAAGCTTTCTTT.

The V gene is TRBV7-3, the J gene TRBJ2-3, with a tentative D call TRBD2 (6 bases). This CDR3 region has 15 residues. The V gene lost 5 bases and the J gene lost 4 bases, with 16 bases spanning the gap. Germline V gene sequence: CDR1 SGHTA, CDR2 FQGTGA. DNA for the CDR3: TGTGCCAGCAGCCAATTGGGGGGAACCCCAGATACGCAGTATTTT. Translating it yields CASSQLGGTPDTQYF.

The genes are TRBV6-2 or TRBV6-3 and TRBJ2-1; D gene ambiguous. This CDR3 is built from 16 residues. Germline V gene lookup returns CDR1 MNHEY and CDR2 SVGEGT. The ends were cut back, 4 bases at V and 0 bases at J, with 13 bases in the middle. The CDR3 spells CASSSQRSTSYNEQFF. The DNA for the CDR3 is TGTGCCAGCAGTTCCCAGCGCAGCACCTCCTACAATGAGCAGTTCTTC.

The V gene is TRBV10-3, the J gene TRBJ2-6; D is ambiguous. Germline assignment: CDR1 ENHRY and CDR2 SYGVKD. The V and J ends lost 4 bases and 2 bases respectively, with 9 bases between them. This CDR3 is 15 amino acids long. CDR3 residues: CAISGLETGANVLTF. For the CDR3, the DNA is TGTGCCATCAGTGGATTGGAAACTGGGGCCAACGTCCTGACTTTC.

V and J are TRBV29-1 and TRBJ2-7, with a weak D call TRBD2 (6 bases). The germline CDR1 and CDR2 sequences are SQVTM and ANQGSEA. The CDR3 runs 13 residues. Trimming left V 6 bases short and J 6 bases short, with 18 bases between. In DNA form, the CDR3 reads TGCAGCGTGTCGCCCCGATTCGGGGGCGAGCAGTACTTC. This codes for CSVSPRFGGEQYF.

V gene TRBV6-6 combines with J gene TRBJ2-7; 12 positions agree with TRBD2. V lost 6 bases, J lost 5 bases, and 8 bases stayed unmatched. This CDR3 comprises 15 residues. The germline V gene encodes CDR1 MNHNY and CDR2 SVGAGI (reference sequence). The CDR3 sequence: CASRKGTSGHNEQYF. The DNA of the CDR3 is TGTGCCAGCAGAAAAGGGACTAGCGGGCACAACGAGCAGTACTTC.

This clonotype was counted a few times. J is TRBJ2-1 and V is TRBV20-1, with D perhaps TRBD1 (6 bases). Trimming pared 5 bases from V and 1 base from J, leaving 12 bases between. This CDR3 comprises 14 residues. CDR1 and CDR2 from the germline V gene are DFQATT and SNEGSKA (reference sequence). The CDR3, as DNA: TGCAGTGCTGCAGGGGTTCCGTCCTACAATGAGCAGTTCTTC. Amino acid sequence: CSAAGVPSYNEQFF.

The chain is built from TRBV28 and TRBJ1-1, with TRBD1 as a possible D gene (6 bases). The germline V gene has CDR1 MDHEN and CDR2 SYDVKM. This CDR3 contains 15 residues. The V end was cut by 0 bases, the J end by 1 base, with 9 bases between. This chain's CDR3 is CASSLWGQKNTEAFF. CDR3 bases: TGTGCCAGCAGTTTATGGGGACAAAAGAACACTGAAGCTTTCTTT.

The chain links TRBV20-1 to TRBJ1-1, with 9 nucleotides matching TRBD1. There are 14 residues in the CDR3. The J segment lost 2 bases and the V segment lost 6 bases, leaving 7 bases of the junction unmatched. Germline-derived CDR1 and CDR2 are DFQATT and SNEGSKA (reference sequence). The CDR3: CSAGVTGGNTEAFF. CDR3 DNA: TGCAGTGCCGGAGTAACAGGGGGCAACACTGAAGCTTTCTTT.

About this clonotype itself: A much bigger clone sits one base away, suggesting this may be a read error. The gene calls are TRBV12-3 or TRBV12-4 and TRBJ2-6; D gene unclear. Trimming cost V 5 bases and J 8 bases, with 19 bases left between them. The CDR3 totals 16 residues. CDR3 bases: TGTGCCAGCAGTCCGTCAATTGGATTACGGACCAACGTCCTGACTTTC. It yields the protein CASSPSIGLRTNVLTF.

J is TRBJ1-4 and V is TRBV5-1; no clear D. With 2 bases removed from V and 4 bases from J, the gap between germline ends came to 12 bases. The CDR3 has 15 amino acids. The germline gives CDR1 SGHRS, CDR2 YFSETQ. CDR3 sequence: CASSLGREDNEKLFF. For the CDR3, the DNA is TGCGCCAGCAGCTTAGGTAGGGAGGATAATGAAAAACTGTTTTTT.

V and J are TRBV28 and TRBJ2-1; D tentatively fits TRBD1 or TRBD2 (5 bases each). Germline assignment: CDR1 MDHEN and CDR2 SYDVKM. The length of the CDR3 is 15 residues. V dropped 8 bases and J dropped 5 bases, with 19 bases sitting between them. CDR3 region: CASSTRWGSNNEQFF. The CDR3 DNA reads TGTGCCAGCTCCACGCGGTGGGGGAGTAACAATGAGCAGTTCTTC.

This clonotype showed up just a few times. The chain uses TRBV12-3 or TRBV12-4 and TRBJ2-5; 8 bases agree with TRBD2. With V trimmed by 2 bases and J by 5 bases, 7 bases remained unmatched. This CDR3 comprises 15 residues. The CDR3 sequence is CASSLMAGGSETQYF. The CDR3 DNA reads TGTGCCAGCAGTTTAATGGCGGGGGGATCGGAGACCCAGTACTTC.

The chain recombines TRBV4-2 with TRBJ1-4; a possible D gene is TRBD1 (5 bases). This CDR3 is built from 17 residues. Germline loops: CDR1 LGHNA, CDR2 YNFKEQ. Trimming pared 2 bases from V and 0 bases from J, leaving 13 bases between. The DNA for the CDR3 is TGTGCCAGCAGCCAACCTGGGGCCGGTGCAACTAATGAAAAACTGTTTTTT. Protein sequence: CASSQPGAGATNEKLFF.